A selection of T cell receptor beta chains follows, all from one sample in a study of T cells after yellow fever vaccination. TCRdb re-analysed the 5' RACE reads in MiXCR, keeping a single row per CDR3 protein. The sample includes about 300,000 distinct CDR3 sequences, 3.5% to 4.5% seen only once; the top ten take roughly 24%. The material sequenced was PBMCs, taken 5 days after the yellow fever booster vaccination. The receptors were sampled from a man aged 18 to 35 who received the YFV17D yellow fever vaccine. The CDR3 runs from the conserved cysteine through the conserved F or W. Fields, in order: CDR3 protein, J gene, V gene, D gene, clone size. The D gene is left open where the match is weak. Clone size is given for some rows only: seen once, a few or many times, or a class if the clone is expanded.

CASSPMRENTEAFF TRBJ1-1 TRBV7-8 - -
CSARGFPRGSSGNTIYF TRBJ1-3 TRBV20-1 - few
CASSFDPGIGTF TRBJ1-2 TRBV5-6 - few
CASSFRGDSEKLFF TRBJ1-4 TRBV7-9 - -
CASSLVNANNEQFF TRBJ2-1 TRBV7-9 - few
CASSASQGGANEKLFF TRBJ1-4 TRBV18 - many
CASSLVRGLYEQYF TRBJ2-7 TRBV7-2 - many
CASSQEPGMNTEAFF TRBJ1-1 TRBV3-1 - many
CATSRDSFDQPQHF TRBJ1-5 TRBV15 - few
CSARGTSKNIQYF TRBJ2-4 TRBV20-1 TRBD2 many
CASSPLMGETQYF TRBJ2-5 TRBV18 - few
CASSLIGRAYEQYF TRBJ2-7 TRBV5-1 - -
CASSLKQTQGVGETQYF TRBJ2-5 TRBV7-6 - many
CASKAGTGGRTEAFF TRBJ1-1 TRBV25-1 TRBD1 few
CASSRGARGYTF TRBJ1-2 TRBV2 - -
CASSLAASGASYNEQFF TRBJ2-1 TRBV11-2 TRBD2 many
CASSDFGRMETQYF TRBJ2-5 TRBV2 - few